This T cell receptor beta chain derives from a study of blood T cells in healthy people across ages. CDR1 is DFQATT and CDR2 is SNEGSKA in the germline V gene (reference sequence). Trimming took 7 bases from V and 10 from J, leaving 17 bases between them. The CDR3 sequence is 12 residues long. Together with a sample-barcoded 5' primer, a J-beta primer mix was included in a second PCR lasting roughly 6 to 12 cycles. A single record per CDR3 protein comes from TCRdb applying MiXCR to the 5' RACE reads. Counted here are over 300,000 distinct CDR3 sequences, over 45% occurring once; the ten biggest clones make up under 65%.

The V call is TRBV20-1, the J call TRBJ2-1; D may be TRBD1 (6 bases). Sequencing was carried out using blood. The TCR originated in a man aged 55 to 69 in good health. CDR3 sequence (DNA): TGCAGTGGAAAACAGGGATCTTGGGAGCAGTTCTTC. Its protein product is CSGKQGSWEQFF.